This T cell receptor (beta chain) appears in the sequencing data of a study of neurological immune-mediated disorders. Study at large: About 90% of the roughly 34 multiple sclerosis patients had relapsing-remitting disease; 3 had secondary progressive. Study-wide results and caveats: Multiple sclerosis patients had less TCR clonal expansion than even healthy controls, unlike HTLV-1-associated myelopathy. Among 34 multiple sclerosis patients, phylogenetic grouping put the repertoires of 18 into a single related-CDR3 cluster, a possible signature.

With 10-nucleotide random UMIs, 5'RACE was used to make the cDNA. TCRdb reanalysed the 5' RACE reads using MiXCR and keeps one entry per CDR3 protein. This table has more than 35,000 distinct CDR3 sequences, 3% to 3.5% appearing once. This clonotype was seen repeatedly, ten times or more. No antigen is known for it. The germline CDR1 and CDR2 sequences are DFQATT and SNEGSKA (reference sequence). The CDR3 loop spans 16 amino acids. V was cut by 6 bases and J by 4 bases, with 24 bases left in between. This clonotype was sampled from a woman aged 45-65 years with multiple sclerosis. The chain joins TRBV20-1 to TRBJ2-5, with a weak D call TRBD2 (6 bases). The material sequenced was PBMCs. CDR3 region: CSAANRDGRLRETQYF. In DNA form, the CDR3 reads TGCAGTGCCGCGAATCGGGACGGGAGATTACGAGAGACCCAGTACTTC.